The clone carrying this T cell receptor beta chain was detected ten times or more. What it binds is unknown. This sample was taken from a study of early T cells in non-severe SARS-CoV-2 infection. About the research overall: The authors sequenced bulk RNA from unsorted whole blood, leaving chains unpaired. Notes on the study in general: Matching with VDJdb favored anti-spike CD8 responses (missing private and CD4 specificities).

The TCR library protocol was used to attach unique molecular identifiers. These identifiers were attached to individual cDNA molecules. From the 5' RACE reads, TCRdb called clonotypes with MiXCR, one entry per CDR3 protein. The sample records some 58,000 distinct CDR3 sequences, approximately 10% being singletons. The V end lost 2 bases, the J end lost 5 bases, and 7 bases lay between the germline ends. The CDR3 runs to 13 residues. Germline V gene data show CDR1 as MNHNY and CDR2 as SVGAGI (reference sequence). The sequence derives from an adult who was a healthcare worker with PCR-confirmed SARS-CoV-2 infection or an uninfected control (not recorded which). Sequencing was performed on whole blood, taken at baseline. The chain links TRBV6-6 to TRBJ1-5; D remains ambiguous. CDR3 amino acids: CASSYPGDQPQHF. Written as DNA, the CDR3 is TGTGCCAGCAGTTACCCCGGGGATCAGCCCCAGCATTTT.